This TCR beta chain was captured by sequencing in a study of cytomegalovirus exposure and HLA in healthy donors. Findings and caveats of the study: Segments of the TCR beta V type were, in most cases, productive about 87% or about 30% of the time in an earlier analysis.

For this clone: Antigen: not known.

It was with 60 Vbeta and 13 Jbeta primers that the PCR ran. The protocol was immunoSEQ multiplex PCR, while the TCRdb copy is restricted to in-frame clones and leaves out a portion. Found here are some 150,000 clones, nearly 80% of them singletons; the top ten hold 0.95% to 1.4%. V gave up 5 bases and J gave up 7 bases; unmatched junction bases: 10. CDR3 length equals 16 residues. Germline lookup yields CDR1 MNHNY and CDR2 SVGAGI (reference sequence). Sequencing was carried out using PBMCs. The chain is built from TRBV6-6 and TRBJ1-4; 10 bases match TRBD1. The sequence came from a male donor in good health and CMV-seronegative. As DNA, the CDR3 is TGTGCCAGCAGTCGGGGACAGGGGACTGGGGGTGAAAAACTGTTTTTT. It translates to CASSRGQGTGGEKLFF.